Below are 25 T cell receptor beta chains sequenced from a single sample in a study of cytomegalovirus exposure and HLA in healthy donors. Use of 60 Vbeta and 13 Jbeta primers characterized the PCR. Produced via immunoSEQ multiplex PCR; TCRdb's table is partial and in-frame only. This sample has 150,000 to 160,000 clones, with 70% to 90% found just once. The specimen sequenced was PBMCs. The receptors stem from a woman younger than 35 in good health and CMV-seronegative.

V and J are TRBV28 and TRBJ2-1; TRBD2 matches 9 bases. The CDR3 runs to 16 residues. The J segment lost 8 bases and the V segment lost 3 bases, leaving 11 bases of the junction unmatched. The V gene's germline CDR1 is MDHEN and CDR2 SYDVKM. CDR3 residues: CASSFYGGRGIYEQFF. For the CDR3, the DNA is TGTGCCAGCAGTTTCTACGGCGGGAGGGGCATTTATGAGCAGTTCTTC.

The CDR3 DNA sequence: TGCGCCAGCAGCGCGGGGTGGGGGAACACTGAAGCTTTCTTT. It is translated as CASSAGWGNTEAFF. V and J are TRBV5-1 and TRBJ1-1; D is unclear. The CDR3 is 14 amino acids. V lost 4 bases and J 1 base, leaving 11 bases between the germline ends. The germline gives CDR1 SGHRS, CDR2 YFSETQ. Based on the CDR3 plus reference TRBV5-1 and TRBJ1-1, the full variable domain is KAGVTQTPRYLIKTRGQQVTLSCSPISGHRSVSWYQQTPGQGLQFLFEYFSETQRNKGNFPGRFSGRQFSNSRSEMNVSTLELGDSALYLCASSAGWGNTEAFFGQGTRLTVV.

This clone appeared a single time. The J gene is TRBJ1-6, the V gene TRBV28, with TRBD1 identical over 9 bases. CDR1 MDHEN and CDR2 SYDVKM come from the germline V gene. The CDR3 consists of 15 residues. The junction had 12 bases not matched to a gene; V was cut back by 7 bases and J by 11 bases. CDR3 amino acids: CASTPTGTGRPPLHF. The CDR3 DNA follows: TGTGCCAGCACCCCCACCGGGACAGGGAGGCCACCCCTCCACTTT.

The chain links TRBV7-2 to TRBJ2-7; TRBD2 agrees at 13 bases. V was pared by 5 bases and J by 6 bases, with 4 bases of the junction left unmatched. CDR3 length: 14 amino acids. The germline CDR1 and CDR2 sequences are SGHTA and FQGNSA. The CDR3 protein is CASSLGLAGREQYF. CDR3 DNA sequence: TGTGCCAGCAGCCTGGGACTAGCGGGGCGCGAGCAGTACTTC.

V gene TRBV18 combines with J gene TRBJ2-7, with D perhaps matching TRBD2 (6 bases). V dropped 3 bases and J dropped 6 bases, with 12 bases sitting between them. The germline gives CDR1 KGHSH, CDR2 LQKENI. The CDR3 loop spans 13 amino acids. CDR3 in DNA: TGTGCCAGCTCACCCGGGGAGGCAAGCGAGCAGTACTTC. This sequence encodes CASSPGEASEQYF.

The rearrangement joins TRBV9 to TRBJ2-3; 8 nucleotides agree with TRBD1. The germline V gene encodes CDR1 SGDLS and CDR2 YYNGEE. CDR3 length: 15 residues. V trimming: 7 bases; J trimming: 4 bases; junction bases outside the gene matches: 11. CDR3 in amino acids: CASGKRTGSPDTQYF. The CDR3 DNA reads TGTGCCAGCGGTAAGCGGACAGGGAGCCCAGATACGCAGTATTTT.

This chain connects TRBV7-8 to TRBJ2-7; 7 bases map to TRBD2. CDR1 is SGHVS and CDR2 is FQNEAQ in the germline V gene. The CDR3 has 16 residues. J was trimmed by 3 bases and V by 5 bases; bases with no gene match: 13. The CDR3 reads CASSPAPGRGVYEQYF. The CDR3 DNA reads TGTGCCAGCAGCCCCGCTCCGGGGAGGGGTGTCTACGAGCAGTACTTC.

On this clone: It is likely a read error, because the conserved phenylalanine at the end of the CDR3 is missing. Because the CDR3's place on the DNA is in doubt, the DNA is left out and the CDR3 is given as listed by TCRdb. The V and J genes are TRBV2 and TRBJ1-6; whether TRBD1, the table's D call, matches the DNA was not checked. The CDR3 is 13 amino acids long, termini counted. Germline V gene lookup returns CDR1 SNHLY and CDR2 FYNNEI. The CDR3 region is CASSEEGPGPLIL.

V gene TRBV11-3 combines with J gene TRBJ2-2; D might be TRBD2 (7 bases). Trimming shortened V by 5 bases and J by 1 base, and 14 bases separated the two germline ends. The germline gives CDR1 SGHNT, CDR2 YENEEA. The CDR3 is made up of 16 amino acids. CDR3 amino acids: CASSQRGGRNTGELFF. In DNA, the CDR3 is TGTGCCAGCAGCCAAAGGGGGGGACGGAACACCGGGGAGCTGTTTTTT.

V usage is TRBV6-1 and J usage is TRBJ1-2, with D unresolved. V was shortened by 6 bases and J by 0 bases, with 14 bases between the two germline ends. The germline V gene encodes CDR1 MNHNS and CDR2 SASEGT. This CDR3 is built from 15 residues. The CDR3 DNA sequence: TGTGCCAGCAGCCAATTCAACGGAGCTAACTATGGCTACACCTTC. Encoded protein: CASSQFNGANYGYTF.

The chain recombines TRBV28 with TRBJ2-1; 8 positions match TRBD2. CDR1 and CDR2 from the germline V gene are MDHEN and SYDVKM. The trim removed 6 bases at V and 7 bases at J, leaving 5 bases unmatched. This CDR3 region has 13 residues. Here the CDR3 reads CASSGGADNEQFF. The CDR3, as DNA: TGTGCCAGCAGCGGGGGGGCCGATAATGAGCAGTTCTTC.

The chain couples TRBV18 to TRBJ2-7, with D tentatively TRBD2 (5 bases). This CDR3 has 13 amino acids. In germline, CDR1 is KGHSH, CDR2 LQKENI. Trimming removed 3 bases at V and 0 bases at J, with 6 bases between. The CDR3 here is CASSPGDSYEQYF. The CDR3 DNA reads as TGTGCCAGCTCACCGGGAGACTCCTACGAGCAGTACTTC.

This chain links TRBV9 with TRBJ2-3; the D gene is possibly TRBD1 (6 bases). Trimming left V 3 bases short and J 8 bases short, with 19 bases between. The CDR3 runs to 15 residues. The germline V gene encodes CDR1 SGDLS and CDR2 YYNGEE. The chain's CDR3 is CASSANPTGQATQYF. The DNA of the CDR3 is TGTGCCAGCAGCGCCAATCCTACAGGGCAGGCTACGCAGTATTTT. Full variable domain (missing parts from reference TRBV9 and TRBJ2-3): DSGVTQTPKHLITATGQRVTLRCSPRSGDLSVYWYQQSLDQGLQFLIQYYNGEERAKGNILERFSAQQFPDLHSELNLSSLELGDSALYFCASSANPTGQATQYFGPGTRLTVL.

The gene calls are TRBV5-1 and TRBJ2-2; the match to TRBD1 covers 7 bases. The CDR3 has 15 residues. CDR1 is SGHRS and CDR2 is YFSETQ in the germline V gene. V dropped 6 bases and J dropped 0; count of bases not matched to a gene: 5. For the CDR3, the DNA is TGCGCCAGCACCGGACAGGTATCGAACACCGGGGAGCTGTTTTTT. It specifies CASTGQVSNTGELFF. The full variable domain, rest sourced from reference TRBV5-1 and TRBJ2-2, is KAGVTQTPRYLIKTRGQQVTLSCSPISGHRSVSWYQQTPGQGLQFLFEYFSETQRNKGNFPGRFSGRQFSNSRSEMNVSTLELGDSALYLCASTGQVSNTGELFFGEGSRLTVL.

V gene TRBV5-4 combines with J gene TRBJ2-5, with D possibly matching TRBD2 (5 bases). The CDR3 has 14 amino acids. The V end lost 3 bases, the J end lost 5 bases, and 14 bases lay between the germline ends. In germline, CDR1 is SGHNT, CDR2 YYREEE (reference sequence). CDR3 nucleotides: TGTGCCAGCAGCTCGGACCGGGTAGCGGAGACCCAGTACTTC. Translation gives CASSSDRVAETQYF.

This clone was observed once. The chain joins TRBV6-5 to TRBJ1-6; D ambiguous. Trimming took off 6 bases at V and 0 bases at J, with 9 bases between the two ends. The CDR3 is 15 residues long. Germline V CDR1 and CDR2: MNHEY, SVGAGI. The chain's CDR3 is CASRGTGSYNSPLHF. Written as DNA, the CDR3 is TGTGCCAGCAGGGGTACGGGCTCCTATAATTCACCCCTCCACTTT.

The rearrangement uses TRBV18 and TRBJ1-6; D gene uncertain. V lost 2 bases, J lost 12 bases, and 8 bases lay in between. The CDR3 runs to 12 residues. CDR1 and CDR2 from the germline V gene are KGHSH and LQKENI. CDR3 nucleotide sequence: TGTGCCAGCTCACCAGAGGGCCGACCCCTCCACTTT. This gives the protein CASSPEGRPLHF.

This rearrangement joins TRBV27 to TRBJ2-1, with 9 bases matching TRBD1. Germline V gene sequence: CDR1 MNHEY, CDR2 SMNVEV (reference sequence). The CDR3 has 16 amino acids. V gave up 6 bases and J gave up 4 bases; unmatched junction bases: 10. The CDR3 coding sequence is TGTGCCAGCAGCCACGGGACAGGGATGTGGTACAATGAGCAGTTCTTC. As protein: CASSHGTGMWYNEQFF.

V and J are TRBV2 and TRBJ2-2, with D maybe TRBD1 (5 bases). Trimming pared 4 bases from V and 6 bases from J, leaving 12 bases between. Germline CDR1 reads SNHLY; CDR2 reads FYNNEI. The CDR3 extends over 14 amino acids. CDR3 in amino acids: CASSVVRGSGELFF. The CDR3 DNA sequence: TGTGCCAGCAGTGTCGTAAGGGGTTCCGGGGAGCTGTTTTTT.

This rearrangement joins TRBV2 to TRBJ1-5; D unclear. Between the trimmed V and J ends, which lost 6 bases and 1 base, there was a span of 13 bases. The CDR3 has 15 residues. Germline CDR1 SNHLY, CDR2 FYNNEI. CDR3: CASSRSVPSNQPQHF. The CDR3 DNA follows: TGTGCCAGCAGCCGTTCTGTCCCGAGCAATCAGCCCCAGCATTTT.

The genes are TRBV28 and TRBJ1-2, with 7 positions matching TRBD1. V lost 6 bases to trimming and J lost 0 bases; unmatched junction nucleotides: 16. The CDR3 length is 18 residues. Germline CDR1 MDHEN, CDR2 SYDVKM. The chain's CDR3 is CASSALFKQGPANYGYTF. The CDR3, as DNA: TGTGCCAGCAGCGCGTTATTTAAACAGGGGCCAGCTAACTATGGCTACACCTTC.

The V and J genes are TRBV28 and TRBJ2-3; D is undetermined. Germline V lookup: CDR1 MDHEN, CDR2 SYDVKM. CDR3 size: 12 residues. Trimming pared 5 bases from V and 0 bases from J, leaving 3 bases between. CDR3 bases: TGTGCCAGCAGTCAAAGCACAGATACGCAGTATTTT. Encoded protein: CASSQSTDTQYF. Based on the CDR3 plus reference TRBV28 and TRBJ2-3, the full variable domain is DVKVTQSSRYLVKRTGEKVFLECVQDMDHENMFWYRQDPGLGLRLIYFSYDVKMKEKGDIPEGYSVSREKKERFSLILESASTNQTSMYLCASSQSTDTQYFGPGTRLTVL.

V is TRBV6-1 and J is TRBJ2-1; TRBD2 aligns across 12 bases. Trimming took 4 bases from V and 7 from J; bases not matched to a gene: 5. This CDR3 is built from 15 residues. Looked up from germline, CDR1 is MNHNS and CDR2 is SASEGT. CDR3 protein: CASSALAGGRNEQFF. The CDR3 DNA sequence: TGTGCCAGCAGTGCGCTAGCGGGGGGGCGGAATGAGCAGTTCTTC.

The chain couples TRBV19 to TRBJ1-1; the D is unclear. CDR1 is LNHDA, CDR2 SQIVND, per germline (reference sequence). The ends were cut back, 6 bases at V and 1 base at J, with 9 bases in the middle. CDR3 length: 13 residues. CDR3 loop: CASRPVSNTEAFF. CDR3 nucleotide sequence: TGTGCCAGTAGGCCGGTGTCGAACACTGAAGCTTTCTTT.

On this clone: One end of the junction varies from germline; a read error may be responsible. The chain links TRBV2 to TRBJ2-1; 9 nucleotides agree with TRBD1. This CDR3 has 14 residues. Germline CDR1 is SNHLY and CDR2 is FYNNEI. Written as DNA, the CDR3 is TGTGCCAGCAGTGAGATGACAGGGGGAGAAGGTACGATCTTC. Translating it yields CASSEMTGGEGTIF.